The clone carrying this T cell receptor (beta chain) was picked up many times. This specimen belongs to a study of human T cells and chemical hapten exposure. About the study: During the roughly 26-week study period, patients had diphenylcyclopropenone applied to the scalp every week. Slight differences in pooled library volume were the main source of varying TCR yields across samples.

The library labeled individual cDNA molecules by adding unique molecular identifiers to them. TCRdb itself ran the RACE reads through MiXCR, one entry per CDR3 protein. The sample consists of some 350,000 distinct CDR3 sequences, nearly 6.5% of them appearing once. V lost 5 bases and J lost 0; bases outside the gene matches: 5. CDR3 size: 17 residues. CDR1 is MRHNA, CDR2 SNTAGT, per germline. The time point: patch test 2, 6 weeks after DPC sensitization. The treatment: therapeutic diphenylcyclopropenone sensitization with weekly scalp DPC. The drawing of blood occurred before each patch test was applied.

Sequencing was performed on whole blood, taken in connection with sensitization to the hapten diphenylcyclopropenone (DPC). This receptor was obtained from a woman between 18 and 30 years old with alopecia areata. Some clones in this sample may be carry-over from other donors' samples. The chain is built from TRBV6-4 and TRBJ2-6; 9 bases align to TRBD1. CDR3 in amino acids: CASSPGQGDSGANVLTF. The CDR3 nucleotides are TGTGCCAGCAGTCCGGGACAGGGCGACTCTGGGGCCAACGTCCTGACTTTC.